This T cell receptor (beta chain) appears in the sequencing data of a study of blood T cell repertoires in COVID-19. The assay was immunoSEQ multiplex PCR, and TCRdb's table has in-frame clones only and misses some. This sample has some 250,000 clones; about 86% occur once, and the top ten carry around 2.9%. Germline V gene sequence: CDR1 SGHVS, CDR2 FQNEAQ. The CDR3 is 15 residues long. The V gene lost 1 base and the J gene lost 2 bases, with 12 bases spanning the gap. This sequence originates from a woman in her sixties or seventies with active or convalescent COVID-19. The sequenced sample was peripheral blood. J is TRBJ2-7 and V is TRBV7-8, with D unresolved. CDR3 DNA sequence: TGTGCCAGCAGCTTAGGAGGCCAATCCCCCTACGAGCAGTACTTC. This encodes CASSLGGQSPYEQYF.